Presented here are 5 T cell receptor beta chains from one specimen sequenced in a study of tumor-infiltrating lymphocytes in primary liver carcinoma. From around 500 ng of total RNA, TCR beta-specific cDNA was reverse-transcribed using a constant-region primer. TCR beta libraries came from three nested multiplex PCR rounds using slightly modified ARM-PCR. For around 10 cycles apiece, the opening two PCR rounds ran with TRBV1-TRBV30 forward primers and a C-beta reverse primer. TCRdb reprocessed the multiplex PCR reads via MiXCR and lists one record per CDR3 protein. Among 90,000 to 100,000 distinct CDR3 sequences listed, about three quarters were seen once. Joint extraction of RNA and DNA used about 17-31 mg of bulk tissue that was unsorted. Sequencing input: liver tumor tissue from sampling region 5. The subset: tumor region T5, tumor centre. These receptors were obtained from an older woman with primary liver carcinoma and hepatitis B virus infection.

For this clonotype: Compared with germline, one end of the junction differs, possibly owing to a read error. The V call is TRBV9, the J call TRBJ1-1; D unresolved. The CDR3 spans 14 residues. Germline CDR1 SGDLS, CDR2 YYNGEE. Here the CDR3 reads CAGRGGFEDTEAFF. The CDR3 bases are TGTGCCGGCAGAGGCGGTTTCGAGGACACTGAAGCTTTCTTT. Together with reference TRBV9 and TRBJ1-1, the CDR3 gives the full variable domain: DSGVTQTPKHLITATGQRVTLRCSPRSGDLSVYWYQQSLDQGLQFLIQYYNGEERAKGNILERFSAQQFPDLHSELNLSSLELGDSALYFCAGRGGFEDTEAFFGQGTRLTVV.

Remarks on this clonotype: Just one base apart from a much larger clone, this may be a read error. V gene TRBV5-5 combines with J gene TRBJ1-4; 7 nucleotides agree with TRBD1. Germline V gene lookup returns CDR1 SGHKS and CDR2 YYEKEE (reference sequence). The CDR3 has 15 residues. CDR3 sequence (DNA): TGTGACAGCAGCCGGAGCGGGACAGCGAATGAAAAACTGTTTTTT. Its translation is CDSSRSGTANEKLFF.

As concerns this clonotype: At one end the junction does not follow the germline gene, possibly because of a read error. The chain recombines TRBV11-2 with TRBJ2-3; D may be TRBD2 (5 bases). CDR1 and CDR2 from the germline V gene are SGHAT and FQNNGV. This CDR3 is built from 14 residues. The CDR3 bases are TGCGCCAACAGCTTAGTTGGGAGCACAGATACGCATTATTTT. Translated, it gives CANSLVGSTDTHYF. The full variable domain, its missing parts supplied by reference TRBV11-2 and TRBJ2-3, is EAGVAQSPRYKIIEKRQSVAFWCNPISGHATLYWYQQILGQGPKLLIQFQNNGVVDDSQLPKDRFSAERLKGVDSTLKIQPAKLEDSAVYLCANSLVGSTDTHYFGPGTRLTVL.

A word on this clonotype: Since the CDR3 does not end with the conserved phenylalanine or tryptophan, this likely comes from a read error. V and J are TRBV11-2 and TRBJ1-5, with TRBD1 matching 11 bases. Germline V gene sequence: CDR1 SGHAT, CDR2 FQNNGV. This CDR3 comprises 14 residues. CDR3 nucleotide sequence: TGTGCTAGCAGCTTGGGACAGGGGGGGGATCCCCAGCATTAT. Amino acids: CASSLGQGGDPQHY.

This clonotype was seen at least ten times. V and J are TRBV2 and TRBJ2-1; TRBD2 aligns across 9 bases. Looked up from germline, CDR1 is SNHLY and CDR2 is FYNNEI. The CDR3 extends over 15 amino acids. After removal of 8 bases from V and 7 bases from J, the junction contained 12 bases not matched to a gene. CDR3 amino acids: CASGELGTSPNEQFF. DNA for the CDR3: TGTGCCAGCGGGGAATTGGGGACTAGCCCTAATGAGCAGTTCTTC. Looking up the rest from reference TRBV2 and TRBJ2-1 gives the full variable domain: EPEVTQTPSHQVTQMGQEVILRCVPISNHLYFYWYRQILGQKVEFLVSFYNNEISEKSEIFDDQFSVERPDGSNFTLKIRSTKLEDSAMYFCASGELGTSPNEQFFGPGTRLTVL.